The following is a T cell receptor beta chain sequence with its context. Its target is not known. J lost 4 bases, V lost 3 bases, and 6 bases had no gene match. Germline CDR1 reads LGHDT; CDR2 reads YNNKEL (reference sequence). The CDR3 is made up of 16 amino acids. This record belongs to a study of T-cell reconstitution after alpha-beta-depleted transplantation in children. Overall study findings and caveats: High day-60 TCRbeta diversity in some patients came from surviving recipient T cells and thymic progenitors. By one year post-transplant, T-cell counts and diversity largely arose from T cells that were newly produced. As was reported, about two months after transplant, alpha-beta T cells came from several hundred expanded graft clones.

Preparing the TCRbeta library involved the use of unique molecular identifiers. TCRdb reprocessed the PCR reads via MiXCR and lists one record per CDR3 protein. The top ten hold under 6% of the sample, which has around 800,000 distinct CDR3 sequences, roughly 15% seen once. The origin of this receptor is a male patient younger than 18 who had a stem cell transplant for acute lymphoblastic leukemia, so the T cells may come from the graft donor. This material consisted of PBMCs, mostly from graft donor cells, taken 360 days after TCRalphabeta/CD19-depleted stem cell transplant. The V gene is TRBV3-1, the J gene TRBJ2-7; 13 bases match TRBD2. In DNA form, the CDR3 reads TGTGCCAGCAGCCACCCCCGGACTAGCGGGAGTTACGAGCAGTACTTC. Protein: CASSHPRTSGSYEQYF.